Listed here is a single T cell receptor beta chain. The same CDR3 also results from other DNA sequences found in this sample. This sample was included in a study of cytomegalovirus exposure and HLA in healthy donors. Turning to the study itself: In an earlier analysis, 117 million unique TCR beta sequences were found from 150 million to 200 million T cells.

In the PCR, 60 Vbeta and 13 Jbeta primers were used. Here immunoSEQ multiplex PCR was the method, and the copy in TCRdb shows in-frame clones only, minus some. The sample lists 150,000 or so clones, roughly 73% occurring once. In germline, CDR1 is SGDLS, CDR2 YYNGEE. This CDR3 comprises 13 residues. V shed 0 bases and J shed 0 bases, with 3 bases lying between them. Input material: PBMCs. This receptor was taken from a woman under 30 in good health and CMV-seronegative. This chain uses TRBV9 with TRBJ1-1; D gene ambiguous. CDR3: CASSVAVNTEAFF. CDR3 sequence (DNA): TGTGCCAGCAGCGTAGCGGTGAACACTGAAGCTTTCTTT.